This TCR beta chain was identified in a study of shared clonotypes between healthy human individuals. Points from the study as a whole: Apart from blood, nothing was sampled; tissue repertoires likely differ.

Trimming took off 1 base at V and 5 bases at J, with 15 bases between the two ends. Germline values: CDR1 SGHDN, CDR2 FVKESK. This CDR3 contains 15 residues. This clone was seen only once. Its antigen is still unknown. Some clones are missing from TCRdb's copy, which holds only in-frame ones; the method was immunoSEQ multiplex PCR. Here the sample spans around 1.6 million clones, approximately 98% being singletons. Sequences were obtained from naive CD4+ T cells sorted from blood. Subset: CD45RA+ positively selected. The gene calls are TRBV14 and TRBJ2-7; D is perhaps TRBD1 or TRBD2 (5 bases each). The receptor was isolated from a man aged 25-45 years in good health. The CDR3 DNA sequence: TGTGCCAGCAGCCAAGTTAGGCCGGGACGGGACGAGCAGTACTTC. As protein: CASSQVRPGRDEQYF.